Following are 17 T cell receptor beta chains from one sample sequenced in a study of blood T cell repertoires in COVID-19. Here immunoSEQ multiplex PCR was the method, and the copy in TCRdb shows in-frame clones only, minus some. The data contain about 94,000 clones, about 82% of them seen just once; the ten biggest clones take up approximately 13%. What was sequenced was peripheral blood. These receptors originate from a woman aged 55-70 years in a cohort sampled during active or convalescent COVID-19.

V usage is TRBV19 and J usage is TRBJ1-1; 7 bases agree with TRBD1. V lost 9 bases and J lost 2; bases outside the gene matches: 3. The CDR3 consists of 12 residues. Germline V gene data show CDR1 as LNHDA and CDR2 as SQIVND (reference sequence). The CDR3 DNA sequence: TGTGCCAGCGACAGGGATAACACTGAAGCTTTCTTT. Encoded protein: CASDRDNTEAFF.

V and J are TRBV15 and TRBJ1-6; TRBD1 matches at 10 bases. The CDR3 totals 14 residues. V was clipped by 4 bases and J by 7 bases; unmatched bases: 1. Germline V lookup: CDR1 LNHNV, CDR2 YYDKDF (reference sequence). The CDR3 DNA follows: TGTGCCACCAGCAAGGGACAGGGGAATTCACCCCTCCACTTT. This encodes CATSKGQGNSPLHF.

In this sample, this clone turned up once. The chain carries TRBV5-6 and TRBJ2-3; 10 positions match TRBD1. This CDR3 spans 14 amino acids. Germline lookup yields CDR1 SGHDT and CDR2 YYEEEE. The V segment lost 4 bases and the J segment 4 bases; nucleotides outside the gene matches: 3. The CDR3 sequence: CASSRGQGADTQYF. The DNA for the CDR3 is TGTGCCAGCAGCCGCGGACAGGGGGCAGATACGCAGTATTTT.

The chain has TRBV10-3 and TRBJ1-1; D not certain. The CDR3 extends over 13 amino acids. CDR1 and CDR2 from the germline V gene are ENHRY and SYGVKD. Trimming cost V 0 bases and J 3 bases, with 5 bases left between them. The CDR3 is CAISESRDTEAFF. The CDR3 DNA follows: TGTGCCATCAGTGAGTCACGGGACACTGAAGCTTTCTTT.

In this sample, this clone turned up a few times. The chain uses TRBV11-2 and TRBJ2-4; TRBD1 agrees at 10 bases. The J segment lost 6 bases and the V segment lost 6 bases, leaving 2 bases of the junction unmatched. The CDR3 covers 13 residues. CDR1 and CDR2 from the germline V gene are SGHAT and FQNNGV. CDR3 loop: CASRGQGTNIQYF. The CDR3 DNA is TGTGCCAGCAGGGGACAGGGGACAAACATTCAGTACTTC.

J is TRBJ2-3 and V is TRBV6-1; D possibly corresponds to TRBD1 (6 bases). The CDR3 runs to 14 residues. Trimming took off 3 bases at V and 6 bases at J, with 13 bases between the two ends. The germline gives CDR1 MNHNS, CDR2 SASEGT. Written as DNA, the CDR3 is TGTGCCAGCAGTGACCGGACAGACCGGGATACGCAGTATTTT. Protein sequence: CASSDRTDRDTQYF.

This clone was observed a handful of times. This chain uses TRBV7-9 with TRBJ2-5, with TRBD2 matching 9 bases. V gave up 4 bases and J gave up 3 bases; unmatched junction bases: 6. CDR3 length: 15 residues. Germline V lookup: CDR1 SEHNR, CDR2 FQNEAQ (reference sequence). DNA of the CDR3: TGTGCCAGCAGCTCTGCGGGACTAGCAGAAGAGACCCAGTACTTC. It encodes CASSSAGLAEETQYF.

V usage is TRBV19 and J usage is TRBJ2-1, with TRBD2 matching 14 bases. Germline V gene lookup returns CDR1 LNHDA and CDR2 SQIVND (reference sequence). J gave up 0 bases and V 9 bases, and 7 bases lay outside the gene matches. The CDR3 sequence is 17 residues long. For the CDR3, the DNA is TGTGCCAGCGGACTAGCGGGGGGCCGGAGCTCCTACAATGAGCAGTTCTTC. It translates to CASGLAGGRSSYNEQFF. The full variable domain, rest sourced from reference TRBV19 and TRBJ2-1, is DGGITQSPKYLFRKEGQNVTLSCEQNLNHDAMYWYRQDPGQGLRLIYYSQIVNDFQKGDIAEGYSVSREKKESFPLTVTSAQKNPTAFYLCASGLAGGRSSYNEQFFGPGTRLTVL.

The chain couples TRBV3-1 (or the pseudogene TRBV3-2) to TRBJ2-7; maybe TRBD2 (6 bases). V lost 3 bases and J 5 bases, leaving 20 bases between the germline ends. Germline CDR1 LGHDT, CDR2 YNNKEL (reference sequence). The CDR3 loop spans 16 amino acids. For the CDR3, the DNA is TGTGCCAGCAGCCACTATGGTGGGGGGAGAAGTGACGAGCAGTACTTC. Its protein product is CASSHYGGGRSDEQYF.

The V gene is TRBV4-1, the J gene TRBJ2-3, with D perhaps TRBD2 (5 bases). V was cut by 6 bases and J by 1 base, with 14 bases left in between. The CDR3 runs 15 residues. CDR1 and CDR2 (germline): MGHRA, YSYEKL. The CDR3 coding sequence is TGCGCCAGCAGACCCGCCGGACTGGGCACAGATACGCAGTATTTT. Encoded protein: CASRPAGLGTDTQYF.

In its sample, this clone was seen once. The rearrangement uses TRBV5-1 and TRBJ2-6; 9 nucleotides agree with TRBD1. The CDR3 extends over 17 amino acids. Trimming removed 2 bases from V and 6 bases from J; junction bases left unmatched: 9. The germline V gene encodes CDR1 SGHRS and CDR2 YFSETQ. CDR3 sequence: CASSLTGGGIVANVLTF. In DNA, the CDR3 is TGCGCCAGCAGCTTAACAGGGGGCGGCATAGTGGCCAACGTCCTGACTTTC. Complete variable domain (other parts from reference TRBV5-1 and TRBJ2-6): KAGVTQTPRYLIKTRGQQVTLSCSPISGHRSVSWYQQTPGQGLQFLFEYFSETQRNKGNFPGRFSGRQFSNSRSEMNVSTLELGDSALYLCASSLTGGGIVANVLTFGAGSRLTVL.

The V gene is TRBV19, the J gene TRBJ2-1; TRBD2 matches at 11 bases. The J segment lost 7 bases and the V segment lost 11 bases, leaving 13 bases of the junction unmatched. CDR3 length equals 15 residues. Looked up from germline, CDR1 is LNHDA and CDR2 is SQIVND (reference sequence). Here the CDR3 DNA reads TGTGCCGGAAGTCCAGGACTAGCGGGTTTGAATGAGCAGTTCTTC. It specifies CAGSPGLAGLNEQFF.

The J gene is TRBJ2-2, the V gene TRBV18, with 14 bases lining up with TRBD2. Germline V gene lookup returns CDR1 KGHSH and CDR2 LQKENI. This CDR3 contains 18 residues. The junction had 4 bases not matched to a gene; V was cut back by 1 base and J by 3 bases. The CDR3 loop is CASSPRLAGGRDTGELFF. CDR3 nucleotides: TGTGCCAGCTCACCACGACTAGCGGGGGGGCGCGACACCGGGGAGCTGTTTTTT.

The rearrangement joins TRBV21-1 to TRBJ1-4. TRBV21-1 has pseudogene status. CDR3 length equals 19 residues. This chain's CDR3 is CASSKGDEVTTTTNEKLFF. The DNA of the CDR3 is TGTGCCAGCAGCAAAGGGGATGAAGTAACGACTACAACTAATGAAAAACTGTTTTTT.

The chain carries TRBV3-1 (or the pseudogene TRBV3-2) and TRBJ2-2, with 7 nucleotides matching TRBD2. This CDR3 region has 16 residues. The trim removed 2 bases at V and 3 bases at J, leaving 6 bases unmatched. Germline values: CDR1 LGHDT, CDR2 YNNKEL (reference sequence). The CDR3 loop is CASSQRLADDTGELFF. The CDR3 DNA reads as TGTGCCAGCAGCCAACGGCTAGCGGACGACACCGGGGAGCTGTTTTTT.

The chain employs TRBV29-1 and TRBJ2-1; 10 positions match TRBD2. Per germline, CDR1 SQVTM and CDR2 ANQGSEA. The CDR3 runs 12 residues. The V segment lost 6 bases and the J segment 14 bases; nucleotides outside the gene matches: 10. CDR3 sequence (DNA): TGCAGCGTGGGCAGCGGGAGGGGTGGTAAGTTCTTC. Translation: CSVGSGRGGKFF.

This CDR3 reads CASTFQTGGTEKLFF. Here the CDR3 DNA reads TGCGCCAGCACCTTCCAGACAGGGGGGACCGAAAAACTGTTTTTT. The V and J genes are TRBV4-1 and TRBJ1-4; TRBD1 agrees at 9 bases. The V segment lost 7 bases and the J segment 8 bases; nucleotides outside the gene matches: 11. The CDR3 covers 15 residues. Germline V gene sequence: CDR1 MGHRA, CDR2 YSYEKL.